This T cell receptor beta chain was obtained from a study of CD8 T cells in Susac syndrome. High-throughput TCR beta sequencing covered peripheral CD8+ and CD4+ T cells. After extraction with the RNeasy kit, about 0.45 to 1 ug of the RNA was reverse transcribed using random hexamers. Amplification of TCR beta CDR3 used immunoSEQ multiplex PCR across 54 Vbeta and 13 Jbeta. A single record per CDR3 protein comes from TCRdb applying MiXCR to the immunoSEQ multiplex PCR reads. Among 250,000 to 300,000 distinct CDR3 sequences listed, approximately 85% were seen once. Germline V gene sequence: CDR1 MDHEN, CDR2 SYDVKM. Trimming took 1 base from V and 2 from J, leaving 9 bases between them. This CDR3 region has 14 residues.

The rearrangement uses TRBV28 and TRBJ2-7; a weak D match, TRBD1 (5 bases). The sequence derives from a human donor with multiple sclerosis. What was sequenced was CD8+ T cells from PBMCs. CDR3 residues: CASSLSEQAYEQYF. In DNA, the CDR3 is TGTGCCAGCAGTTTATCTGAACAGGCCTACGAGCAGTACTTC.